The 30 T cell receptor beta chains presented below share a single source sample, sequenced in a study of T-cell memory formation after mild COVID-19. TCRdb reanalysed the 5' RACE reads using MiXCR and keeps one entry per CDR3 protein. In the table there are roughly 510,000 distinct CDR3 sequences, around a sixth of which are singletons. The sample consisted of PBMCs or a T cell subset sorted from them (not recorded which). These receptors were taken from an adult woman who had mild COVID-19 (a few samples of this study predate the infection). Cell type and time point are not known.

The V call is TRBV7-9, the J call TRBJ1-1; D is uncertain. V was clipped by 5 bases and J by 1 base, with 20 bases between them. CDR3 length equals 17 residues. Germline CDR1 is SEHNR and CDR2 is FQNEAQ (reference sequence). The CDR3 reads CASSLIGGFRGNTEAFF. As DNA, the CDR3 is TGTGCCAGCAGCCTAATTGGTGGGTTTCGGGGGAACACTGAAGCTTTCTTT.

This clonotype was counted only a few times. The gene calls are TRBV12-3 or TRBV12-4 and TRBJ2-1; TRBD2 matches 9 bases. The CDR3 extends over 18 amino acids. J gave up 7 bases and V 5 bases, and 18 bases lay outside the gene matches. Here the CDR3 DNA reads TGTGCCAGCAGTCCGGCCGGGGGGAGCGGGAGGAGATTGAATGAGCAGTTCTTC. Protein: CASSPAGGSGRRLNEQFF.

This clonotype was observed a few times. CDR3 bases: TGTGCCAGCAGCCAGACGTGGGGATTGAACACTGAAGCTTTCTTT. This codes for CASSQTWGLNTEAFF. The rearrangement links TRBV3-1 to TRBJ1-1; no definite D call. Germline lookup yields CDR1 LGHDT and CDR2 YNNKEL (reference sequence). Trimming stripped 3 bases from V and 0 bases from J, with 11 bases between. The CDR3 is 15 amino acids.

The CDR3 nucleotides read TGTGCCAGCAAGCGCGGGGGGCTGGATGGCTACACCTTC. Its protein product is CASKRGGLDGYTF. This chain joins TRBV2 and TRBJ1-2; tentatively, D is TRBD1 (6 bases). V gave up 7 bases and J gave up 6 bases, with 15 bases separating them. The germline gives CDR1 SNHLY, CDR2 FYNNEI. The CDR3 contains 13 residues. The whole variable domain, remainder taken from reference TRBV2 and TRBJ1-2, is EPEVTQTPSHQVTQMGQEVILRCVPISNHLYFYWYRQILGQKVEFLVSFYNNEISEKSEIFDDQFSVERPDGSNFTLKIRSTKLEDSAMYFCASKRGGLDGYTFGSGTRLTVV.

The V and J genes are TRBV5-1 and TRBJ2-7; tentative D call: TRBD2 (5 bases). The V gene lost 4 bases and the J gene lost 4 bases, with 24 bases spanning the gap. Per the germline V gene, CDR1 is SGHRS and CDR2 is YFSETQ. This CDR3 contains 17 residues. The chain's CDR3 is CASSIASPIAGLYEQYF. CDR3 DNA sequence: TGCGCCAGCAGCATAGCCTCCCCGATAGCCGGACTTTACGAGCAGTACTTC.

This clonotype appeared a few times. The CDR3 nucleotides are TGTGCCAGCAGCTTCAGACAGGACGGACAGCCCCAGCATTTT. Encoded protein: CASSFRQDGQPQHF. J is TRBJ1-5 and V is TRBV7-8, with D perhaps TRBD1 (6 bases). The CDR3 runs to 14 residues. V lost 3 bases and J lost 7, with 13 bases in between. CDR1 SGHVS and CDR2 FQNEAQ come from the germline V gene.

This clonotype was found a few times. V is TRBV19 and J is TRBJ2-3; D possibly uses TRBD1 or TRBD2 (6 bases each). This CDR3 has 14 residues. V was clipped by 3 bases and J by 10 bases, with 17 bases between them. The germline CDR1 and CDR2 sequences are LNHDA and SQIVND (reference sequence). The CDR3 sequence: CASSILGGSGAQYF. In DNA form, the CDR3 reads TGTGCCAGTAGTATTTTGGGGGGCTCCGGTGCGCAGTATTTT.

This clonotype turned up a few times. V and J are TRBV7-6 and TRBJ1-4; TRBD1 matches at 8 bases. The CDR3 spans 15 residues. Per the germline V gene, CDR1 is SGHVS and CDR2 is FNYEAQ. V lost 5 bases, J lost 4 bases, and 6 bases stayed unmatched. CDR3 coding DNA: TGTGCCAGCAGCCAAGGGACAGGCTTTAATGAAAAACTGTTTTTT. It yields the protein CASSQGTGFNEKLFF.

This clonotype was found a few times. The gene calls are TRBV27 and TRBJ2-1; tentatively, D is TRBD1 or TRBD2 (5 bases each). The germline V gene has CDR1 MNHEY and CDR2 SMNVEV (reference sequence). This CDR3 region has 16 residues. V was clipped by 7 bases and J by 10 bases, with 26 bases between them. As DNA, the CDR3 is TGTGCCAGCACCACCCCTTATGGATCTAGTTGGGGGGAGCAGTTCTTC. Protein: CASTTPYGSSWGEQFF.

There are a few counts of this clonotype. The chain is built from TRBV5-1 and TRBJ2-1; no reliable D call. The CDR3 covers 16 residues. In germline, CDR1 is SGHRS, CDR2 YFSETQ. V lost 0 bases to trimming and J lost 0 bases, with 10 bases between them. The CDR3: CASSLATPSSYNEQFF. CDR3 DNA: TGCGCCAGCAGCTTGGCAACCCCAAGCTCCTACAATGAGCAGTTCTTC.

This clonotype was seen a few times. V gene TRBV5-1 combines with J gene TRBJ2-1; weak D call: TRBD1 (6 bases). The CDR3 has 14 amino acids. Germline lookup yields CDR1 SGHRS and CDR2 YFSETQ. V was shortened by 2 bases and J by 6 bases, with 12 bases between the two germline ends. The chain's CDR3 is CASSFPGHGNEQFF. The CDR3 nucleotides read TGCGCCAGCAGCTTCCCGGGACATGGCAATGAGCAGTTCTTC.

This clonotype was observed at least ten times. The CDR3 DNA reads TGTGCCAGCGCCATGACTAGCGGGACAGGAAATGAGCAGTTCTTC. Its protein product is CASAMTSGTGNEQFF. This chain joins TRBV12-3 or TRBV12-4 and TRBJ2-1, with 11 bases identical to TRBD2. The CDR3 covers 15 residues. The ends lost 8 bases at V and 7 bases at J; junction bases unmatched: 10.

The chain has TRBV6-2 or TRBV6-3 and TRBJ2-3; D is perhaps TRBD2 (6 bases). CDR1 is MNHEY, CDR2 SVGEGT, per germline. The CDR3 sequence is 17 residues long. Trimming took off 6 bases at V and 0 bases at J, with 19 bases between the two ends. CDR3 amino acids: CASSARDFLRSTDTQYF. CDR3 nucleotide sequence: TGTGCCAGCAGCGCCCGGGACTTCCTCAGAAGCACAGATACGCAGTATTTT.

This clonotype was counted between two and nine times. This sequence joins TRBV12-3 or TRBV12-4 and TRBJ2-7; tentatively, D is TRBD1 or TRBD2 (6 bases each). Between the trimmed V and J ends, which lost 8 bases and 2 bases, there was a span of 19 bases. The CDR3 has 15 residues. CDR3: CASHPTGGEAYEQYF. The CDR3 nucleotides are TGTGCCAGCCACCCGACAGGAGGGGAAGCCTACGAGCAGTACTTC.

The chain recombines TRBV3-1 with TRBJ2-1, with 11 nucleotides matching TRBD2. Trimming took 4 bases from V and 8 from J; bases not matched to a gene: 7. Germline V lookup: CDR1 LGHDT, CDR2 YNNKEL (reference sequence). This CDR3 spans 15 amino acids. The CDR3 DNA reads TGTGCCAGCAGCCGCGTGACTAGCGGGAATGATGAGCAGTTCTTC. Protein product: CASSRVTSGNDEQFF.

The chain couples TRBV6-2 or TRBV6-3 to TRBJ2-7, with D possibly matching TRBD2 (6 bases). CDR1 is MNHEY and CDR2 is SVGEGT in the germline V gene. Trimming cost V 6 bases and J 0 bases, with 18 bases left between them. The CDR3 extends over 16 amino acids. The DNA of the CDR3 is TGTGCCAGCAGGCCTTTCGGACGGGGGTTCTCCTACGAGCAGTACTTC. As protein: CASRPFGRGFSYEQYF.

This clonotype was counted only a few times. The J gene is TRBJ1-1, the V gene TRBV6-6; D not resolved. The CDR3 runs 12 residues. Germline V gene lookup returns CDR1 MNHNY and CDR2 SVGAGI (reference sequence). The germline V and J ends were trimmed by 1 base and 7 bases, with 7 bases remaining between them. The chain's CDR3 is CASSYFNNEAFF. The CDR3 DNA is TGTGCCAGCAGTTACTTTAATAATGAAGCTTTCTTT.

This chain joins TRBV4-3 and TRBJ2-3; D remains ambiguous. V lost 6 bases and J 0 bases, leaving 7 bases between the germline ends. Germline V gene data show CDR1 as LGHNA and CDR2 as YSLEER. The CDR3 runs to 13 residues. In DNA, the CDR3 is TGCGCCAGCAGGCCCAGCAGCACAGATACGCAGTATTTT. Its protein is CASRPSSTDTQYF.

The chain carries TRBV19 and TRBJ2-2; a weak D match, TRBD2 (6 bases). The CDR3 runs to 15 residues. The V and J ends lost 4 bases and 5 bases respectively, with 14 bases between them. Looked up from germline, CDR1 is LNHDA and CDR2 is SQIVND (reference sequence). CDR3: CASSRGGTGTGELFF. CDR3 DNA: TGTGCCAGTAGTAGGGGAGGAACCGGGACCGGGGAGCTGTTTTTT.

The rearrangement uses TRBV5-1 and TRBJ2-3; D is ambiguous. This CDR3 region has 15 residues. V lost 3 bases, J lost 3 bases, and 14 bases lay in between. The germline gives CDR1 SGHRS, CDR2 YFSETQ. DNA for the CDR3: TGCGCCAGCAGCTCGGATCTCGGCGGTACAGATACGCAGTATTTT. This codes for CASSSDLGGTDTQYF.

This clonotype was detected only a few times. CDR3 in DNA: TGTGCCTGGAGCGGGACAGGGGGTACTGGAAACACCATATATTTT. This gives the protein CAWSGTGGTGNTIYF. This chain connects TRBV30 to TRBJ1-3, with TRBD1 matching over 11 bases. Germline CDR1 GTSNPN, CDR2 SVGIG (reference sequence). The CDR3 has 15 amino acids. Trimming at V came to 3 bases and at J to 2 bases, leaving 3 bases not matched to a gene.

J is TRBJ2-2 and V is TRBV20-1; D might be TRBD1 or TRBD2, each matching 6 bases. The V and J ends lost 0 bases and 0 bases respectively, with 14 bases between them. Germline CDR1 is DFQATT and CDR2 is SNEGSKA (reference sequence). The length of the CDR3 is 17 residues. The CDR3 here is CSARDSRGGSNTGELFF. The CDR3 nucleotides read TGCAGTGCTAGAGATTCGCGAGGGGGGTCGAACACCGGGGAGCTGTTTTTT.

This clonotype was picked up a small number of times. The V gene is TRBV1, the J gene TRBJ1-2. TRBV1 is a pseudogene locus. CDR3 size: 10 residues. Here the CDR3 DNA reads TGCACCAGCAGGATCTATGGCTACACCTTC. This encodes CTSRIYGYTF.

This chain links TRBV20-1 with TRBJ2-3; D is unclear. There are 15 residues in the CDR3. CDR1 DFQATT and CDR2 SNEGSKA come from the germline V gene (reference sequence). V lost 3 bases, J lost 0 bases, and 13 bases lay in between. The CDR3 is CSASGGSSSTDTQYF. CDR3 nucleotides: TGCAGTGCTAGCGGTGGAAGCTCTAGCACAGATACGCAGTATTTT.

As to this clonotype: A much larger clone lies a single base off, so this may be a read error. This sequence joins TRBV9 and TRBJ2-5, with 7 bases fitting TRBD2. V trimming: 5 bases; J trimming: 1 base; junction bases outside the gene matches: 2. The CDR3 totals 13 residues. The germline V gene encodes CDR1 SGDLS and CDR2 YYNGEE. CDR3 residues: CASSWGGQETQYF. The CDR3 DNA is TGTGCCAGCAGTTGGGGGGGCCAAGAGACCCAGTACTTC. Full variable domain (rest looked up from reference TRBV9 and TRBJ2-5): DSGVTQTPKHLITATGQRVTLRCSPRSGDLSVYWYQQSLDQGLQFLIQYYNGEERAKGNILERFSAQQFPDLHSELNLSSLELGDSALYFCASSWGGQETQYFGPGTRLLVL.

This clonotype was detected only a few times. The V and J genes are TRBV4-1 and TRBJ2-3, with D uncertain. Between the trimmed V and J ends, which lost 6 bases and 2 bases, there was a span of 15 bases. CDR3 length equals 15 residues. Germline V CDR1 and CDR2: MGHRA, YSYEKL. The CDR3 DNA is TGCGCCAGCAGTTCGTACGACTCCCCCACAGATACGCAGTATTTT. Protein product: CASSSYDSPTDTQYF.

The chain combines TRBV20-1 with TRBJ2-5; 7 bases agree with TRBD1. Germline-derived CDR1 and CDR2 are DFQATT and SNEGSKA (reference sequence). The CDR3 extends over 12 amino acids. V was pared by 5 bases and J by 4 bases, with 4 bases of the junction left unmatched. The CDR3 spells CSAPRQGETQYF. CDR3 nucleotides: TGCAGTGCTCCGCGACAGGGAGAGACCCAGTACTTC.

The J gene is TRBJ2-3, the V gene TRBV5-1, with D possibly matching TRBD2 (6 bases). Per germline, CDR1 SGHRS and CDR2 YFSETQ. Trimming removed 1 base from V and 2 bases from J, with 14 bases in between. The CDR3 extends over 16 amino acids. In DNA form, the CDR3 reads TGCGCCAGCAGCTTGTCTTGGACTACGACCACAGATACGCAGTATTTT. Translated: CASSLSWTTTTDTQYF.

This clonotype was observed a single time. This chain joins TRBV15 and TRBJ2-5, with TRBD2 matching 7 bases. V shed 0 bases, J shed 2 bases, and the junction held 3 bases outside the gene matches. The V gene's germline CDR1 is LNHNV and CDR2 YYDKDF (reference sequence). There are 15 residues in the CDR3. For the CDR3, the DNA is TGTGCCACCAGCAGAGATGGGAGGGTACAAGAGACCCAGTACTTC. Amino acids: CATSRDGRVQETQYF.

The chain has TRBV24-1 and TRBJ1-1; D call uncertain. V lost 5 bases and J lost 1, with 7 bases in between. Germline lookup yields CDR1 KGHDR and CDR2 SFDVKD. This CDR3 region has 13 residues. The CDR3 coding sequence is TGTGCCACCAGTGCAGGATCGAACACTGAAGCTTTCTTT. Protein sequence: CATSAGSNTEAFF.